What follows describes a single TCR beta chain. The target antigen is unknown. This CDR3 fails to terminate in the conserved phenylalanine or tryptophan, so it likely reflects a read error. From about 19-30 mg of unsorted bulk tissue, DNA and RNA were co-extracted together. Each of the tumor samples contained in excess of 80% viable tumor cells. This entry comes from a study of tumor-infiltrating lymphocytes in primary liver carcinoma. Study context: Lesions, classed as T1-T3 N0M0, spanned about 4 to 10 cm across.

Study-wide points: When set against blood, tumors had a significantly higher top-250-clone fraction (p = 0.039). Tumor-adjacent and tumor-blood pairs overlapped less than tumor region pairs did.

The investigators made TCR beta cDNA from around 530 ng total RNA, using a constant-region primer. For TCR beta, libraries were produced by three nested multiplex PCR rounds using slightly modified ARM-PCR. TRBV1-TRBV30 forward primers paired with a C-beta reverse primer were used in the first two PCR rounds, which ran about 11 cycles each. TCRdb itself ran the multiplex PCR reads through MiXCR, one entry per CDR3 protein. The table shows tens of thousands of distinct CDR3 sequences, with roughly 70% occurring only once. Germline V gene lookup returns CDR1 SQVTM and CDR2 ANQGSEA. The CDR3 consists of 12 residues.

Sequencing was carried out using liver tumor tissue from sampling region 4. Subset here: tumor region T4, right-lateral pole. The receptor was isolated from a man aged 40-50 years with primary liver carcinoma and hepatitis B virus infection. The chain uses TRBV29-1 and TRBJ1-1; weak D call: TRBD1 (5 bases). CDR3 sequence: CSFRWGATEAFS. CDR3 DNA sequence: TGCAGTTTTCGATGGGGCGCGACTGAAGCTTTCTCT.